Listed here are 21 T cell receptor beta chains from one sample, sequenced in a study of CD8 T cells in acute hepatitis C reinfection. Time point given: acute HCV infection, within 168 days of estimated infection date. No in vitro expansion preceded sequencing of these hepatitis C virus-specific cells, which were studied ex vivo. The protocol was immunoSEQ multiplex PCR, while the TCRdb copy is restricted to in-frame clones and leaves out a portion. The sample includes about 3,700 clones, 41% of them seen just once. Overall study findings and caveats: All groups preferentially used TRBV04 and TRBV06, which was not due to overrepresentation in the naive pool.

The sequences come from HCV NS3-1073 tetramer-sorted CD8+ T cells from PBMCs, collected during acute infection. These receptors all stem from a young man with chronic hepatitis C.

This chain links TRBV4-2 with TRBJ2-1; the match to TRBD2 covers 11 bases. The CDR3 totals 15 residues. The germline V gene has CDR1 LGHNA and CDR2 YNFKEQ. Trimming at V came to 0 bases and at J to 15 bases, leaving 10 bases not matched to a gene. The CDR3 spells CASSQEIAGGLEVFF. The DNA of the CDR3 is TGTGCCAGCAGCCAAGAAATAGCGGGGGGGCTCGAGGTGTTCTTC.

About this clone: The identical CDR3 is also encoded by other nucleotide sequences in the sample. The V call is TRBV4-2, the J call TRBJ2-7; D may be TRBD1 (6 bases). V was shortened by 0 bases and J by 6 bases, with 12 bases between the two germline ends. CDR3 size: 14 residues. Germline V gene lookup returns CDR1 LGHNA and CDR2 YNFKEQ. The CDR3 loop reads CASSQEQGLGEQYF. The CDR3 DNA follows: TGTGCCAGCAGCCAAGAGCAGGGGCTCGGCGAGCAGTACTTC.

This clone counts as medium-sized. This sample includes further DNA sequences coding for the same CDR3. The chain is built from TRBV9 and TRBJ2-1, with 8 bases matching TRBD2. Germline loops: CDR1 SGDLS, CDR2 YYNGEE. The CDR3 loop spans 12 amino acids. This chain's CDR3 is CATGGPGGEQFF. The CDR3 region has the DNA TGTGCAACGGGAGGGCCGGGGGGTGAGCAGTTCTTC.

This clone is classed as medium-sized. The rearrangement links TRBV7-2 to TRBJ2-7, with TRBD2 matching over 7 bases. After removal of 5 bases from V and 5 bases from J, the junction contained 15 bases not matched to a gene. Germline CDR1 SGHTA, CDR2 FQGNSA. CDR3 length equals 16 residues. CDR3 loop: CASSPREAPPDHEQYF. The CDR3 bases are TGTGCCAGCAGCCCCCGGGAGGCTCCCCCCGACCACGAGCAGTACTTC.

J is TRBJ2-2 and V is TRBV5-5; D uncertain. CDR1 is SGHKS, CDR2 YYEKEE, per germline (reference sequence). The CDR3 is 19 amino acids. The V end lost 4 bases, the J end lost 0 bases, and 22 bases lay between the germline ends. The CDR3 spells CASSQEVSGGYANTGELFF. CDR3 sequence (DNA): TGTGCCAGCAGCCAAGAAGTAAGTGGCGGATACGCGAACACCGGGGAGCTGTTTTTT.

Relative to its sample, this clone is medium-sized. The J gene is TRBJ2-1, the V gene TRBV14; D is unresolved. Germline CDR1 and CDR2: SGHDN and FVKESK. CDR3 length: 14 residues. The ends were cut back, 3 bases at V and 5 bases at J, with 11 bases in the middle. This CDR3 reads CASSHNTNDNEQFF. Here the CDR3 DNA reads TGTGCCAGCAGCCATAATACGAATGACAATGAGCAGTTCTTC.

This rearrangement joins TRBV4-2 to TRBJ2-1; tentatively, D is TRBD2 (5 bases). CDR1 LGHNA and CDR2 YNFKEQ come from the germline V gene. The CDR3 runs 13 residues. V lost 0 bases and J 9 bases, leaving 9 bases between the germline ends. As DNA, the CDR3 is TGTGCCAGCAGCCAAGACGCGGGTACTGAGCAGTTCTTC. It yields the protein CASSQDAGTEQFF.

The chain couples TRBV25-1 to TRBJ2-7, with 10 bases lining up with TRBD1. Germline CDR1 MGHDK, CDR2 SYGVNS. This CDR3 has 14 residues. V lost 11 bases and J lost 5; bases outside the gene matches: 12. CDR3 nucleotide sequence: TGTGCCTCCTCAGTCCCGGGACAGGGGAACGAGCAGTACTTC. Translated, it gives CASSVPGQGNEQYF.

This rearrangement joins TRBV14 to TRBJ2-1; D remains unclear. From germline, CDR1 is SGHDN and CDR2 FVKESK. Trimming shortened V by 4 bases and J by 6 bases, and 16 bases separated the two germline ends. CDR3 length: 15 amino acids. The CDR3 loop reads CASSPWTLPSNEQFF. The CDR3 region has the DNA TGTGCCAGCAGCCCGTGGACCCTGCCGAGCAATGAGCAGTTCTTC.

This sequence joins TRBV19 and TRBJ2-2; 7 nucleotides agree with TRBD1. In germline, CDR1 is LNHDA, CDR2 SQIVND (reference sequence). This CDR3 has 15 residues. V trimming: 5 bases; J trimming: 7 bases; junction bases outside the gene matches: 10. DNA of the CDR3: TGTGCCAGTAGTCCCCGACAGGGATTAGGCGGGGAGCTGTTTTTT. This codes for CASSPRQGLGGELFF.

The count of this clone is one. This chain connects TRBV7-2 to TRBJ2-7, with 9 bases matching TRBD2. Unmatched junction bases numbered 11, after V lost 5 bases and J lost 3 bases. The CDR3 runs 16 residues. The germline gives CDR1 SGHTA, CDR2 FQGNSA. The CDR3 DNA reads TGTGCCAGCAGCCAAGAGTTAGCGGGGGCCAACTACGAGCAGTACTTC. This translates into CASSQELAGANYEQYF.

This clone was found once. V is TRBV4-2 and J is TRBJ2-7; the D is unclear. CDR1 is LGHNA, CDR2 YNFKEQ, per germline. This CDR3 spans 15 amino acids. V was shortened by 0 bases and J by 6 bases, with 15 bases between the two germline ends. The CDR3 nucleotides are TGTGCCAGCAGCCAAGAGGTTGGCGGATGGGGCGAGCAGTACTTC. The encoded protein is CASSQEVGGWGEQYF.

The chain employs TRBV21-1 and TRBJ1-5. TRBV21-1 is flagged as a pseudogene. There are 16 residues in the CDR3. CDR3 sequence: CASSRREGVNYQPQHF. The CDR3 bases are TGTGCCAGCAGCAGGAGGGAGGGAGTGAATTATCAGCCCCAGCATTTT.

This clone has only a few counts. The chain uses TRBV27 and TRBJ2-7; D is possibly TRBD2 (7 bases). Per germline, CDR1 MNHEY and CDR2 SMNVEV (reference sequence). The V end lost 1 base, the J end lost 3 bases, and 19 bases lay between the germline ends. CDR3 length: 17 residues. CDR3 in amino acids: CASSLWGGEGQIYEQYF. In nucleotides, the CDR3 is TGTGCCAGCAGTTTATGGGGTGGGGAGGGACAAATCTACGAGCAGTACTTC.

This chain joins TRBV19 and TRBJ2-7; 9 positions match TRBD2. The CDR3 totals 14 residues. Germline V CDR1 and CDR2: LNHDA, SQIVND (reference sequence). Trimming removed 6 bases from V and 6 bases from J; junction bases left unmatched: 9. CDR3 nucleotide sequence: TGTGCCAGTAGCCCTCCAGGGACTAGCACCGAGCAGTACTTC. Its protein product is CASSPPGTSTEQYF.

This clone came up a few times. This chain uses TRBV30 with TRBJ1-1, with TRBD1 as a possible D gene (6 bases). Germline V CDR1 and CDR2: GTSNPN, SVGIG (reference sequence). The CDR3 totals 15 residues. V was clipped by 3 bases and J by 0 bases, with 14 bases between them. The CDR3 protein is CAWREISGVNTEAFF. The CDR3 DNA sequence: TGTGCCTGGAGAGAAATCTCAGGGGTGAACACTGAAGCTTTCTTT.

V and J are TRBV19 and TRBJ2-7; 7 nucleotides match TRBD1. The germline V gene has CDR1 LNHDA and CDR2 SQIVND (reference sequence). The junction had 6 bases not matched to a gene; V was cut back by 7 bases and J by 3 bases. The CDR3 is made up of 13 amino acids. DNA for the CDR3: TGTGCCAGTATTGACAGGGTTTACTACGAGCAGTACTTC. Protein sequence: CASIDRVYYEQYF.

Remarks on this clone: This may come from a read error, since a much larger clone is one base off. Additional DNA sequences in this sample encode the identical CDR3. The rearrangement uses TRBV4-2 and TRBJ2-7; TRBD2 aligns across 9 bases. The CDR3 spans 16 residues. V lost 0 bases to trimming and J lost 2 bases; unmatched junction nucleotides: 5. Per germline, CDR1 LGHNA and CDR2 YNFKEQ. CDR3 DNA: TGTGCCAGCAGCCAAGAAGCTAGCGGGGCCCCCTACGAGCAGTACTTC. This sequence encodes CASSQEASGAPYEQYF.

On this clone itself: Distinct nucleotide sequences in the sample also encode this CDR3. V is TRBV4-2 and J is TRBJ1-1; no firm D call. The CDR3 has 13 amino acids. The ends were cut back, 0 bases at V and 4 bases at J, with 6 bases in the middle. Germline CDR1 LGHNA, CDR2 YNFKEQ. DNA of the CDR3: TGTGCCAGCAGCCAAGAGAGGAGCACTGAAGCTTTCTTT. This translates into CASSQERSTEAFF.

This chain uses TRBV30 with TRBJ2-2; tentative D call: TRBD1 (5 bases). The CDR3 is 13 amino acids. Germline-derived CDR1 and CDR2 are GTSNPN and SVGIG (reference sequence). Trimming pared 8 bases from V and 5 bases from J, leaving 15 bases between. The CDR3 region is CAGTVPGTGELFF. The CDR3 region has the DNA TGTGCCGGAACAGTTCCAGGGACCGGGGAGCTGTTTTTT. Based on the CDR3 plus reference TRBV30 and TRBJ2-2, the full variable domain is SQTIHQWPATLVQPVGSPLSLECTVEGTSNPNLYWYRQAAGRGLQLLFYSVGIGQISSEVPQNLSASRPQDRQFILSSKKLLLSDSGFYLCAGTVPGTGELFFGEGSRLTVL.

Within the sample, this clone is medium-sized. V is TRBV27 and J is TRBJ1-2; 9 nucleotides align to TRBD1. After removal of 2 bases from V and 8 bases from J, the junction contained 6 bases not matched to a gene. This CDR3 contains 14 residues. Germline V gives CDR1 MNHEY, CDR2 SMNVEV (reference sequence). The CDR3 sequence: CASSLAQGAQGYTF. The CDR3 DNA follows: TGTGCCAGCAGTTTAGCACAGGGGGCGCAAGGCTACACCTTC.